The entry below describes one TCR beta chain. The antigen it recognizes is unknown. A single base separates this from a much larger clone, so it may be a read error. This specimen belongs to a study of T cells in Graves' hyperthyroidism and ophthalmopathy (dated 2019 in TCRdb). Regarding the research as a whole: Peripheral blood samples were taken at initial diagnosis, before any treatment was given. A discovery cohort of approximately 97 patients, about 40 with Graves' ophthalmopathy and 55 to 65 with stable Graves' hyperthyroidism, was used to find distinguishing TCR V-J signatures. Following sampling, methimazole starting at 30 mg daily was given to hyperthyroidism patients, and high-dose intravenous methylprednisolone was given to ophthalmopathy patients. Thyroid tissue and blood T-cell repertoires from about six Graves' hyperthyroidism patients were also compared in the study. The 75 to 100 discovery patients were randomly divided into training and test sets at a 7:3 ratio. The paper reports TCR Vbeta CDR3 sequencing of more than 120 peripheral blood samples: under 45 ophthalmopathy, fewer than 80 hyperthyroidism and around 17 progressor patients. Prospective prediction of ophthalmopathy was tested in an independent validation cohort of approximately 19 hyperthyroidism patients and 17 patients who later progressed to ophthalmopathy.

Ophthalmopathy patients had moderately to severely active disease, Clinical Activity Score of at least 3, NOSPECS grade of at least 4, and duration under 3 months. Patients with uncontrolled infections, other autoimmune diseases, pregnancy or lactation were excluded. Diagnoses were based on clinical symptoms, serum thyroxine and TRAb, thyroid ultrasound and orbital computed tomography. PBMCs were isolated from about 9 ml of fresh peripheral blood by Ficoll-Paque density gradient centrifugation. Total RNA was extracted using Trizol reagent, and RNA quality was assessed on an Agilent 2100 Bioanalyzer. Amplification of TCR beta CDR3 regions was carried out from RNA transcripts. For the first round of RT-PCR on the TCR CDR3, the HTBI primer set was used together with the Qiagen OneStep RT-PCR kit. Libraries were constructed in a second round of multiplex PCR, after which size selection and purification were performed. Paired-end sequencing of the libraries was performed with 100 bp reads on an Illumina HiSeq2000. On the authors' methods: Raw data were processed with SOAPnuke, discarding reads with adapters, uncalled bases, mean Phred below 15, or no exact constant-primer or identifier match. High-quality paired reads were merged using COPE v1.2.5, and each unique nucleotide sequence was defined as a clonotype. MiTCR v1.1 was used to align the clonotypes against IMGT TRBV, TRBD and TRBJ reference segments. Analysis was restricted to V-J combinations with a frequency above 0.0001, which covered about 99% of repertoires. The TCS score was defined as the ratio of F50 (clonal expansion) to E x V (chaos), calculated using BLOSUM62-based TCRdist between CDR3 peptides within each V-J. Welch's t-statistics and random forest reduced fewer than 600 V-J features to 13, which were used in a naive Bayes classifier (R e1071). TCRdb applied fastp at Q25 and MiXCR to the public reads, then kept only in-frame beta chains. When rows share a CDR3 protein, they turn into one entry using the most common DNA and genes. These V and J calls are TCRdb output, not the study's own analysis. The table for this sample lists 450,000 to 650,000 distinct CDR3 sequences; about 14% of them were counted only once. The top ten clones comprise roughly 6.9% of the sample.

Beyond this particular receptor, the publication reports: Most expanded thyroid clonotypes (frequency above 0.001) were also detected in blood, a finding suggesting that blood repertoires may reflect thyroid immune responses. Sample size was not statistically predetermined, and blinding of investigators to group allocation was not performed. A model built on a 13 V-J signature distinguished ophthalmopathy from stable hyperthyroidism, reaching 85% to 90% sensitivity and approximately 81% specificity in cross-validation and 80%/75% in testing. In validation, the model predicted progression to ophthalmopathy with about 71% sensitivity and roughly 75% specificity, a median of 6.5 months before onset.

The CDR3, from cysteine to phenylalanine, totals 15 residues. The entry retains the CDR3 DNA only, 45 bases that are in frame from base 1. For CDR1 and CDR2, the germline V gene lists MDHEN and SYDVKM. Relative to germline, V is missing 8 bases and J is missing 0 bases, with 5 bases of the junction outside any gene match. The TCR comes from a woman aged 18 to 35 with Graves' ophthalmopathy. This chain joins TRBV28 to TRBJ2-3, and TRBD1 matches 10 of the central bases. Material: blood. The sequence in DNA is TGTGCCAGCGGTCAGGACAGGGGGAGCACAGATACGCAGTATTTT. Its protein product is CASGQDRGSTDTQYF.